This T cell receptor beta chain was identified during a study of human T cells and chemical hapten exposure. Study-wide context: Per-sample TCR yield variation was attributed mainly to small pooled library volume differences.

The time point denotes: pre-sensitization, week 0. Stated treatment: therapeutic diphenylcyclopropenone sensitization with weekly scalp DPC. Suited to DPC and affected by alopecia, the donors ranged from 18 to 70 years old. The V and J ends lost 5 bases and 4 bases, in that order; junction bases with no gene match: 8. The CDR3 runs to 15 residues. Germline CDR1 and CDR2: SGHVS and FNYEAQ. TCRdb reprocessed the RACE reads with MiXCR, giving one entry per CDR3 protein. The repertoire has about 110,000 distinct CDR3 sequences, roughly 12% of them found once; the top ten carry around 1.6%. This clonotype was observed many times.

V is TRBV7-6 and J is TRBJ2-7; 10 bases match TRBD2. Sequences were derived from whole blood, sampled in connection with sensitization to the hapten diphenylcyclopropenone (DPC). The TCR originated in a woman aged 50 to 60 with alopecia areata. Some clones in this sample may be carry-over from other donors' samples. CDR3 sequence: CASSPASGSEYEQYF. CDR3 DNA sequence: TGTGCCAGCAGCCCTGCTAGCGGGAGCGAATACGAGCAGTACTTC.